This T cell receptor beta chain appears in the sequencing data of a study of blood T cell repertoires in COVID-19. Background on the study: Some COVID-19 samples were acute and others convalescent; all came from the United States, Italy and Spain.

Trimming removed 4 bases at V and 3 bases at J, with 9 bases between. Looked up from germline, CDR1 is KGHSH and CDR2 is LQKENI. The CDR3 is made up of 14 amino acids. Using immunoSEQ multiplex PCR, the repertoire was profiled, and TCRdb retains in-frame clones only, with some absent. This table has fewer than 450,000 clones, approximately 90% appearing once. The chain employs TRBV18 and TRBJ2-2, with D tentatively TRBD1 (6 bases). The sequenced material came from PBMCs or T cells enriched from blood (not recorded which). The TCR comes from a woman between 18 and 29 years old who had recovered from COVID-19. The CDR3 bases are TGTGCCAGCTCACGCGGACAGCACACCGGGGAGCTGTTTTTT. It yields the protein CASSRGQHTGELFF.